A selection of T cell receptor beta chains follows, all from one sample in a study of regulatory T cells in long-lasting Graves disease. TCRdb recomputed calls from the multiplex PCR reads with MiXCR, one row per CDR3 protein. Of 350,000 to 550,000 distinct CDR3 sequences in the sample, 12% to 15% were seen once. Separately, the same data were catalogued under a study of T cells in Graves' hyperthyroidism and ophthalmopathy.

The input for sequencing was peripheral blood mononuclear cells (PBMCs), taken at new diagnosis, from a patient treated with antithyroid drugs. These receptor sequences come from a woman between 50 and 59 years old with Graves disease. The CDR3 runs from the conserved cysteine through the conserved F or W. Fields, in order: V gene, clone size, J gene, CDR3 protein. Only some rows state a clone size, as once, few, many or a class for expanded clones.

TRBV27	many	TRBJ1-5	CASSLTGIRGQPQHF
TRBV7-6	few	TRBJ2-2	CASSSLTGGNTGELFF
TRBV2	many	TRBJ2-2	CASRVRGGWNTGELFF
TRBV7-3	-	TRBJ2-7	CASSLLPTEDSYEQYF
TRBV5-1	many	TRBJ2-1	CASSLVSSGNEQFF
TRBV7-6	many	TRBJ2-5	CASSFSAGQETQYF
TRBV5-1	many	TRBJ2-1	CASSYLPGTGIDNEQFF
TRBV28	many	TRBJ2-2	CASSLRGPGTSGRSGELFF
TRBV28	many	TRBJ2-1	CASSSTSGRASYNEQFF
TRBV3-1	-	TRBJ2-7	CASSQDGGGTYEQYF
TRBV9	few	TRBJ2-5	CASSAGPVGRGQETQYF
TRBV18	few	TRBJ1-6	CASSQTSSYNSPLHF
TRBV28	many	TRBJ1-2	CASSPPTRYGYTF
TRBV20-1	many	TRBJ2-6	CSALLAGANVLTF
TRBV12-3/TRBV12-4	-	TRBJ2-5	CASSLVSLAGCQETQYF
TRBV5-1	-	TRBJ2-6	CASSFGSAPSGANVLTF
TRBV27	few	TRBJ2-7	CASSPGTRGEQYF
TRBV12-3/TRBV12-4	-	TRBJ2-1	CASSSRPGQGMDEQFF
TRBV29-1	many	TRBJ2-1	CSVGLFAGGPGEQFF
TRBV7-9	-	TRBJ2-5	CASGFRQVETQYF
TRBV30	many	TRBJ2-7	CAWNPPQGFSYEQYF
TRBV29-1	-	TRBJ1-2	CSVESVANYGYTF
TRBV30	-	TRBJ1-2	CAWTRGGGLVCGYTF
TRBV2	many	TRBJ2-2	CASSEAIRLGANTGELFF
TRBV12-3/TRBV12-4	many	TRBJ2-1	CASRNYRDSSVEQFF
TRBV18	few	TRBJ2-6	CASSLEGTAHSGANVLTF
TRBV18	many	TRBJ2-5	CASSGSLTGQETQYF
TRBV5-1	once	TRBJ2-1	CASSLDYNEQGF
TRBV12-3/TRBV12-4	-	TRBJ2-2	CASSSLGGASGELFF
TRBV3-1	few	TRBJ2-5	CASSQDWGGPGQETQYF